This T cell receptor (beta chain) was identified during a study of T cell repertoires in cytomegalovirus infection. TCRdb re-called the reads with MiXCR, one entry per CDR3 protein. The sample gives some 450,000 distinct CDR3 sequences, 25% to 40% of which show up once; about 13% is in the top ten. In the case of this clonotype: The antigen is unknown. Sequence at one end of the junction differs from germline and may be a read error.

Study results and caveats: In two of eight donors, the top clonotype was HLA-C-restricted CMV-specific.

Sequencing input: PBMCs. The clonotype originates from a human donor in good health (CMV status not recorded). Some clones in this sample may be carry-over from other donors' samples.

CDR3 DNA sequence: TGTGCCAGCAGTTACGGGGGCAATCCGCCCCAGCATTTT. As protein: CASSYGGNPPQHF. This chain joins TRBV6-1 and TRBJ1-5; D might be TRBD1 (6 bases). The CDR3 extends over 13 amino acids. Looked up from germline, CDR1 is MNHNS and CDR2 is SASEGT.